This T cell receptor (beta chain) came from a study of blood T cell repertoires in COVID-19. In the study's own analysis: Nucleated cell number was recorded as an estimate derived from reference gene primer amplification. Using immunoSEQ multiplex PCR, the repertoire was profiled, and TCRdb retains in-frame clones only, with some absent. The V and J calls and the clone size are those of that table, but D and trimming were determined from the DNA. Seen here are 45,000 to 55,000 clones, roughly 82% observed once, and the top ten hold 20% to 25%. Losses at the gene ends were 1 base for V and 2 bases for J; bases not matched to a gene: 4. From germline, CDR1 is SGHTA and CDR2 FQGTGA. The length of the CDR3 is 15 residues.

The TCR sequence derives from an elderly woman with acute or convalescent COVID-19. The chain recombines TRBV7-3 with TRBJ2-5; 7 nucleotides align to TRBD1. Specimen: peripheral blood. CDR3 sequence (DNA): TGTGCCAGCAGCTTAAGTGGGACAGAGCAAGAGACCCAGTACTTC. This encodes CASSLSGTEQETQYF.